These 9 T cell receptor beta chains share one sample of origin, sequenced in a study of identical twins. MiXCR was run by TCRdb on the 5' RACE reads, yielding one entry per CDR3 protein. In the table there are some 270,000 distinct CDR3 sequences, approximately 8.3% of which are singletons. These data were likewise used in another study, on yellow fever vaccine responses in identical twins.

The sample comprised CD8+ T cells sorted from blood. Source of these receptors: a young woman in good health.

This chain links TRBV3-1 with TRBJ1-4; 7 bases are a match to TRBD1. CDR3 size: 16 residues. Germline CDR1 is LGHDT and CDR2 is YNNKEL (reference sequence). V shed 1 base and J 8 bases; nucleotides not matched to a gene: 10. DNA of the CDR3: TGTGCCAGCAGCCAAGTTCAGGAGAAGACAGGGGAAAAACTGTTTTTT. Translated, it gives CASSQVQEKTGEKLFF.

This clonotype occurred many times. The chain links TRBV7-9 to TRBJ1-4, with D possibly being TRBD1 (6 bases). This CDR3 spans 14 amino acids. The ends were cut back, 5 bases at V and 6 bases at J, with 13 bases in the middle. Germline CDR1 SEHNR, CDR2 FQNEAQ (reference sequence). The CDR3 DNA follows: TGTGCCAGCAGCCTACAGGGTGGAGATGAAAAACTGTTTTTT. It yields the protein CASSLQGGDEKLFF. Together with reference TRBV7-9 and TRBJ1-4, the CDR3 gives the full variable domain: DTGVSQNPRHKITKRGQNVTFRCDPISEHNRLYWYRQTLGQGPEFLTYFQNEAQLEKSRLLSDRFSAERPKGSFSTLEIQRTEQGDSAMYLCASSLQGGDEKLFFGSGTQLSVL.

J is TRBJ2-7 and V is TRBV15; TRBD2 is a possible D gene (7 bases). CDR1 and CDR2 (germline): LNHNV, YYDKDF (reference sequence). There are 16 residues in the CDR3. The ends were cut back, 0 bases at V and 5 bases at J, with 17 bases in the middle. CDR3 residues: CATSREGRGGTHEQYF. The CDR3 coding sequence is TGTGCCACCAGCAGAGAAGGGAGGGGGGGTACCCACGAGCAGTACTTC.

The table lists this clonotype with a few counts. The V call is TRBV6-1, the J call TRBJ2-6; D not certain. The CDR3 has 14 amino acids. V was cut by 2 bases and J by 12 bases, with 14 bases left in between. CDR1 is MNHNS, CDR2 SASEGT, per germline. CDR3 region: CASSESVTARVLTF. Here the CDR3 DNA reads TGTGCCAGCAGTGAAAGTGTGACGGCCCGCGTCCTGACTTTC.

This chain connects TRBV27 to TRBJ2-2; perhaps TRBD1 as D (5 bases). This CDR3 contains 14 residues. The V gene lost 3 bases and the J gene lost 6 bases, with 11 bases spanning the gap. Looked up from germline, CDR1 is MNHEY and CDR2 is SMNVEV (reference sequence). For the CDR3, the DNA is TGTGCCAGCAGTTTGGGGCAGGCGGCCGGGGAGCTGTTTTTT. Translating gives CASSLGQAAGELFF.

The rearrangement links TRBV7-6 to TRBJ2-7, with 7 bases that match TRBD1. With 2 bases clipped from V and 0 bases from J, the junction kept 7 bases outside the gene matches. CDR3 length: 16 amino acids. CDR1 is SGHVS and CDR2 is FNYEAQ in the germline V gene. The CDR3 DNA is TGTGCCAGCAGCTTAAAAGGACAGGCGGCCTCCTACGAGCAGTACTTC. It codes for CASSLKGQAASYEQYF.

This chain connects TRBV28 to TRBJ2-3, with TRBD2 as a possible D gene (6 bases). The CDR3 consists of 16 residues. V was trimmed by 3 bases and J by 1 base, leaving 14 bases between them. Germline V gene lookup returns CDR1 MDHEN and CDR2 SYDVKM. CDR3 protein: CASSFGWGEGTDTQYF. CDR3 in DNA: TGTGCCAGCAGTTTTGGTTGGGGGGAGGGCACAGATACGCAGTATTTT.

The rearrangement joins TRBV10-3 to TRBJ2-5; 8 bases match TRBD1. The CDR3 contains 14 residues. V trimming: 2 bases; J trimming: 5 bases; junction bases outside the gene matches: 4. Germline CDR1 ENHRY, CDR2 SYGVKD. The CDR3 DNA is TGTGCCATCAGTGAGGAAGACAGGGGTGAGACCCAGTACTTC. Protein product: CAISEEDRGETQYF.

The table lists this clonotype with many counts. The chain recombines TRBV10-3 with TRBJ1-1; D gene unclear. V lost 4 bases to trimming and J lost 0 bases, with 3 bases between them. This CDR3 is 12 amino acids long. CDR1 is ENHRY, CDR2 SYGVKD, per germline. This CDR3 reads CAISGLNTEAFF. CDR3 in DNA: TGTGCCATCAGTGGGTTGAACACTGAAGCTTTCTTT.